The 5 T cell receptor beta chains presented below share a single source sample, sequenced in a study of blood T cell repertoires in COVID-19. Profiling relied on immunoSEQ multiplex PCR, and the TCRdb table lists in-frame clones only, not all of them. The sample carries around 56,000 clones, 80% to 85% recorded once. Source material: peripheral blood. The receptors stem from a woman older than 75 with active or convalescent COVID-19.

J is TRBJ2-5 and V is TRBV6-5; 8 nucleotides match TRBD1. This CDR3 has 15 residues. CDR1 is MNHEY, CDR2 SVGAGI, per germline. J lost 2 bases, V lost 2 bases, and 4 bases had no gene match. The CDR3 DNA follows: TGTGCCAGCAGTTACCCTGGGACAGGACAAGAGACCCAGTACTTC. Residues: CASSYPGTGQETQYF.

This rearrangement joins TRBV5-4 to TRBJ2-7; 9 positions match TRBD2. J lost 0 bases, V lost 4 bases, and 8 bases had no gene match. The germline gives CDR1 SGHNT, CDR2 YYREEE (reference sequence). The CDR3 length is 16 residues. The CDR3: CASSRAASGVSYEQYF. The DNA for the CDR3 is TGTGCCAGCAGCCGAGCGGCTAGCGGGGTCTCCTACGAGCAGTACTTC.

Here the CDR3 reads CASSEGLNAFF. The CDR3 region has the DNA TGCGCCAGCAGTGAGGGCCTCAACGCTTTCTTT. V usage is TRBV10-2 and J usage is TRBJ1-1; D ambiguous. Germline V gives CDR1 WSHSY, CDR2 SAAADI. The CDR3 sequence is 11 residues long. Trimming pared 2 bases from V and 11 bases from J, leaving 9 bases between.

This clone showed up just a few times. The chain recombines TRBV27 with TRBJ1-2; 7 nucleotides match TRBD1. The CDR3 spans 15 residues. Germline CDR1 and CDR2: MNHEY and SMNVEV (reference sequence). The ends lost 4 bases at V and 4 bases at J; junction bases unmatched: 9. CDR3 nucleotides: TGTGCCAGCAGTTCTGGGAGAGACAGGGCCTATGGCTACACCTTC. Protein product: CASSSGRDRAYGYTF.

As regards this clone: The same CDR3 also results from other DNA sequences found in this sample. The chain employs TRBV5-1 and TRBJ1-1; 9 nucleotides align to TRBD1. CDR3 size: 15 residues. Looked up from germline, CDR1 is SGHRS and CDR2 is YFSETQ. V lost 0 bases, J lost 4 bases, and 4 bases stayed unmatched. The DNA of the CDR3 is TGCGCCAGCAGCTTGGGGGGACAGGGCGTCACTGAAGCTTTCTTT. Protein product: CASSLGGQGVTEAFF.